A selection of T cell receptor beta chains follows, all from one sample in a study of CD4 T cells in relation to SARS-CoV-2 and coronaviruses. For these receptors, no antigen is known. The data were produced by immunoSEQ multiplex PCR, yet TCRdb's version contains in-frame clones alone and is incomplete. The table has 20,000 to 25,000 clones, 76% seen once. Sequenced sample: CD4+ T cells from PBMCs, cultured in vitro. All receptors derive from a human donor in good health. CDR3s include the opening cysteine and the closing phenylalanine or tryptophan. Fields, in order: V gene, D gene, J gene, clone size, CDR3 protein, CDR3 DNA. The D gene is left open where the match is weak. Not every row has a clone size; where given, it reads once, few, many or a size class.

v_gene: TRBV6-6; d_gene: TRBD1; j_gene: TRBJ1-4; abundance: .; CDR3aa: CASMTGQVNEKLFF; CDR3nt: TGTGCCAGCATGACGGGACAGGTTAACGAAAAACTGTTTTTT
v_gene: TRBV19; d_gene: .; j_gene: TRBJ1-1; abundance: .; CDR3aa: CASAGTRTEAFF; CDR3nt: TGTGCCAGTGCGGGGACCCGGACTGAAGCTTTCTTT
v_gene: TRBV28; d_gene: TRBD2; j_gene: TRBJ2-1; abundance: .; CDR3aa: CASSFSGRGYNEQFF; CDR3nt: TGTGCCAGCAGTTTTAGCGGGAGGGGCTACAATGAGCAGTTCTTC
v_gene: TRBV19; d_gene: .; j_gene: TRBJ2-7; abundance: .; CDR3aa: CASSLRDGAYEQYF; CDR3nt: TGTGCCAGTAGCCTACGGGACGGCGCCTACGAGCAGTACTTC
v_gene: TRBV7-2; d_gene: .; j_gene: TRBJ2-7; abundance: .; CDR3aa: CASSLGTTPRSYEQYF; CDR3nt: TGTGCCAGCAGCTTAGGGACGACTCCGCGTTCCTACGAGCAGTACTTC
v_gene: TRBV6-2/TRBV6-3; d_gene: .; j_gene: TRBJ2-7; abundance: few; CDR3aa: CASSYTGRYEQYF; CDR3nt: TGTGCCAGCAGTTACACAGGGAGGTACGAGCAGTACTTC
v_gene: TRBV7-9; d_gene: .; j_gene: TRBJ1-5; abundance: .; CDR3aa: CASSRGGNQPQHF; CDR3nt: TGTGCCAGCAGCAGGGGGGGCAATCAGCCCCAGCATTTT
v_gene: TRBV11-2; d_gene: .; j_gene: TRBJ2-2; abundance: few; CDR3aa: CASSLEVTGELFF; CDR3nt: TGTGCCAGCAGCTTAGAGGTCACCGGGGAGCTGTTTTTT
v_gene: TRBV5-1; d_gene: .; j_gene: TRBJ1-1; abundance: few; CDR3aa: CASSLGSGHTEAFF; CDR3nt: TGCGCCAGCAGCTTGGGGTCGGGGCACACTGAAGCTTTCTTT
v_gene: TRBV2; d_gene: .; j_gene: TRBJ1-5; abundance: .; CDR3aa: CASRPQGYLSNQPQHF; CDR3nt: TGTGCCAGCAGACCACAGGGTTATCTAAGCAATCAGCCCCAGCATTTT
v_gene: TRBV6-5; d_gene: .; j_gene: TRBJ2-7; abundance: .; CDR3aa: CASRTGPGHYEQYF; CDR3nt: TGTGCCAGTAGAACAGGACCCGGACACTACGAGCAGTACTTC
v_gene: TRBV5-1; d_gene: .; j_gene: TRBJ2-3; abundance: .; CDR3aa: CASSFGQPRTDTQYF; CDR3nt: TGCGCCAGCAGCTTCGGGCAGCCTCGAACAGATACGCAGTATTTT
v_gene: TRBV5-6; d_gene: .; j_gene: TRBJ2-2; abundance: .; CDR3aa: CASSQTTEGGTGELFF; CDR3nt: TGTGCCAGCAGCCAGACGACAGAGGGAGGCACCGGGGAGCTGTTTTTT
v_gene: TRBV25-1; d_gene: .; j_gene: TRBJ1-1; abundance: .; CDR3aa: CASSAFQGQTNTEAFF; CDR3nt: TGTGCCAGCAGTGCCTTCCAGGGCCAGACGAACACTGAAGCTTTCTTT
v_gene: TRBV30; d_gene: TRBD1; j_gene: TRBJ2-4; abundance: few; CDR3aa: CAWSRGQGYLTKNIQYF; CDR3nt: TGTGCCTGGAGTCGCGGACAGGGGTACCTAACCAAAAACATTCAGTACTTC
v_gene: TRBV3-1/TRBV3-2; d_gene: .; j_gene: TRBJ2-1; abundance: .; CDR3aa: CASSQAGEGEQFF; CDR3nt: TGTGCCAGCAGCCAAGCCGGTGAAGGTGAGCAGTTCTTC
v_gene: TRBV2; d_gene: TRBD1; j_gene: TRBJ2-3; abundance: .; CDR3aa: CASSVGQTTDTQYF; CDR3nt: TGTGCCAGCAGTGTGGGACAGACAACAGATACGCAGTATTTT
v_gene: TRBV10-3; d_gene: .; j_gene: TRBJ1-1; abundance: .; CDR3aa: CAISEGYRNTEAFF; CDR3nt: TGTGCCATCAGTGAAGGGTACAGGAACACTGAAGCTTTCTTT
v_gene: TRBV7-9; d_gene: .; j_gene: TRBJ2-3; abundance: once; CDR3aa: CASTLSTDTQYF; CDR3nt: TGTGCCAGCACCCTAAGCACAGATACGCAGTATTTT
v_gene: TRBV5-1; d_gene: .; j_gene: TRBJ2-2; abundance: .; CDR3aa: CASSLGQSPNTGELFF; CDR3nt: TGCGCCAGCAGCTTAGGTCAGTCCCCGAACACCGGGGAGCTGTTTTTT
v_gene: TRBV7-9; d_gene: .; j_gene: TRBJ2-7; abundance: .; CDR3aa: CASSEPRISGKTYEQYF; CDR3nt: TGTGCCAGCAGCGAACCTCGGATTAGCGGTAAGACCTACGAGCAGTACTTC
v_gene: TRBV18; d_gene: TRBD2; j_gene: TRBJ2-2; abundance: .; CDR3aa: CASSPRLVTGGDHGELFF; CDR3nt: TGTGCCAGCTCACCACGATTAGTGACGGGAGGCGATCACGGGGAGCTGTTTTTT
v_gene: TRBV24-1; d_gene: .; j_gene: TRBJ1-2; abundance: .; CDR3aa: CATSDLRDGYYGYTF; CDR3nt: TGTGCCACCAGTGACTTAAGGGACGGTTATTATGGCTACACCTTC
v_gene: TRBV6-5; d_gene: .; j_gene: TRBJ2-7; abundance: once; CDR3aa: CASSYSKTSSYEQYF; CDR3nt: TGTGCCAGCAGTTACTCTAAGACGAGCTCCTACGAGCAGTACTTC
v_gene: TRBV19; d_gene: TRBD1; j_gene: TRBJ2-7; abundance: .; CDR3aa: CASSIVKGQPYEQYF; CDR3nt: TGTGCCAGTAGTATAGTAAAGGGACAGCCCTACGAGCAGTACTTC
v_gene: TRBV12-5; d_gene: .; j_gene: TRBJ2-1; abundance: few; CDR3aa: CASGFRSLGGGPMNEQFF; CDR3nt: TGTGCTAGTGGTTTTAGGTCCTTAGGGGGAGGGCCGATGAATGAGCAGTTCTTC
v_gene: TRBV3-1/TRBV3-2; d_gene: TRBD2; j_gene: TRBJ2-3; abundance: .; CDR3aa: CASWASGRALDTQYF; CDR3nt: TGTGCCAGCTGGGCTAGCGGGAGGGCCCTAGATACGCAGTATTTT
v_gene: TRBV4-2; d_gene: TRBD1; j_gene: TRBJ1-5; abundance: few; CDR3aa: CASSPGQASNQPQHF; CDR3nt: TGTGCCAGCAGCCCCGGACAGGCAAGCAATCAGCCCCAGCATTTT
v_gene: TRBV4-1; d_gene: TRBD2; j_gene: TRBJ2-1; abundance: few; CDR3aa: CASRDGLAGGGQFF; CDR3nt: TGCGCCAGCAGGGATGGACTAGCGGGAGGAGGGCAGTTCTTC
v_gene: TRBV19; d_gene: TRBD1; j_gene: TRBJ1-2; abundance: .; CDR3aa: CASSIPLGQGDRGYGYTF; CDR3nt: TGTGCCAGTAGTATTCCACTTGGACAGGGGGATAGAGGCTATGGCTACACCTTC
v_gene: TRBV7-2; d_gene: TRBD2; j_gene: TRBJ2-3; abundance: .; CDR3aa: CASSLGTSGIPDTQYF; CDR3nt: TGTGCCAGCAGCTTGGGGACTAGCGGGATCCCAGATACGCAGTATTTT
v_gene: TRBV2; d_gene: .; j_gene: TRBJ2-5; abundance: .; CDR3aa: CASSRDIQETQYF; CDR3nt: TGTGCCAGCAGTAGGGACATCCAAGAGACCCAGTACTTC
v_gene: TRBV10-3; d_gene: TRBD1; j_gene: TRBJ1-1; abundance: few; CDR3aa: CAISEQGTFFTEAFF; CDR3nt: TGTGCCATCAGTGAACAGGGGACCTTCTTCACTGAAGCTTTCTTT
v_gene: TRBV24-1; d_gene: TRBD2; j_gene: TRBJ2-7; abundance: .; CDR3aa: CATSSGGLNEQYF; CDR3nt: TGTGCCACCTCGTCGGGAGGTTTGAACGAGCAGTACTTC
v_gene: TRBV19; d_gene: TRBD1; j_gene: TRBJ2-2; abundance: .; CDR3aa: CASSLSQGAGTGELFF; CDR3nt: TGTGCCAGTAGTTTATCCCAGGGGGCAGGGACCGGGGAGCTGTTTTTT
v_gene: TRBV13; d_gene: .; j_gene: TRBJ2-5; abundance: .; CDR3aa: CASSSVAETVQETQYF; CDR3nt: TGTGCCAGCAGCTCCGTAGCGGAAACTGTCCAAGAGACCCAGTACTTC
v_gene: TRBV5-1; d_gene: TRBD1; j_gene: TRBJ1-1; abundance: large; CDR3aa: CASSPGTGMVNTEAFF; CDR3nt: TGCGCCAGCAGCCCCGGGACAGGGATGGTGAACACTGAAGCTTTCTTT
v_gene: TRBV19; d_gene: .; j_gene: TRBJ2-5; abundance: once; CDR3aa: CASSIGGSRYF; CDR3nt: TGTGCCAGTAGTATAGGAGGAAGTAGGTACTTC